Presented here are 23 T cell receptor beta chains from one specimen sequenced in a study of T cell repertoires in cytomegalovirus infection. MiXCR, run by TCRdb on the reads, gives a single entry per CDR3 protein. The sample consists of about 920,000 distinct CDR3 sequences, approximately 30% of them appearing once. Their specific antigens are unknown. Sample: cultured CD8+ T cells from PBMCs, taken from culture after CMV antigen stimulation. These receptor sequences come from a human donor in good health (CMV status not recorded). Some clones in this sample may be carry-over from other donors' samples.

This chain uses TRBV4-1 with TRBJ2-2, with D unclear. Germline CDR1 and CDR2: MGHRA and YSYEKL. The CDR3 runs to 13 residues. V was cut by 0 bases and J by 6 bases, with 5 bases left in between. The DNA for the CDR3 is TGCGCCAGCAGCCAAGATCCCCCCGGGGAGCTGTTTTTT. Protein: CASSQDPPGELFF.

This clonotype was recorded many times. J is TRBJ2-2 and V is TRBV7-6; 8 bases map to TRBD2. The CDR3 length is 18 residues. CDR1 SGHVS and CDR2 FNYEAQ come from the germline V gene. Trimming took 10 bases from V and 4 from J; bases not matched to a gene: 20. Here the CDR3 DNA reads TGTGCCATCGAGCCCACCCCTGGCTTAGCGGGGTTCACCGGGGAGCTGTTTTTT. Translated: CAIEPTPGLAGFTGELFF.

The CDR3: CASSPSSGGGGELFF. Written as DNA, the CDR3 is TGTGCCAGCAGCCCGTCTAGCGGGGGTGGAGGGGAGCTGTTTTTT. V gene TRBV6-5 combines with J gene TRBJ2-2; 10 bases match TRBD2. The V gene end was trimmed by 6 bases and the J gene end by 8 bases; junction bases not matched to a gene: 9. The CDR3 sequence is 15 residues long. CDR1 is MNHEY, CDR2 SVGAGI, per germline.

As for this clonotype: One end of the junction does not line up with germline, which may come from a read error. V usage is TRBV6-6 and J usage is TRBJ2-1, with D hard to call. The V gene's germline CDR1 is MNHNY and CDR2 SVGAGI (reference sequence). The CDR3 spans 13 residues. CDR3 coding DNA: TGTGCCAGCAGTTACAGTTCTCACAATGATCAGTTCTTC. Translated: CASSYSSHNDQFF.

With respect to this clonotype: Given a much more abundant clone one base away, this may be a read error. The chain links TRBV7-2 to TRBJ1-1; D is perhaps TRBD1 (6 bases). The CDR3 runs to 14 residues. The germline gives CDR1 SGHTA, CDR2 FQGNSA. In DNA, the CDR3 is TGTGCCAACAGCTTGAATGGACCCGGGGGCGAGGCTTTCTTT. Residues: CANSLNGPGGEAFF.

Worth noting for this clonotype: This may be a read error, as it is one base from a much larger clone. The chain is built from TRBV7-6 and TRBJ2-2, with a weak D call TRBD2 (5 bases). There are 14 residues in the CDR3. Germline V gene sequence: CDR1 SGHVS, CDR2 FNYEAQ. V lost 11 bases to trimming and J lost 3 bases, with 16 bases between them. CDR3 in amino acids: CAGGPEAYTGELFF. In nucleotides, the CDR3 is TGTGCCGGCGGCCCGGAGGCTTACACCGGGGAGCTGTTTTTT.

The chain is built from TRBV10-3 and TRBJ1-3; 9 nucleotides agree with TRBD1. In germline, CDR1 is ENHRY, CDR2 SYGVKD. Germline trimming cut 10 bases from V and 2 bases from J; bases unmatched to any gene: 6. The CDR3 covers 14 residues. Here the CDR3 DNA reads TGTGCCACAAGGACAGGGGTAACTGGAAACACCATATATTTT. Translation gives CATRTGVTGNTIYF.

The J gene is TRBJ2-3, the V gene TRBV24-1; D not resolved. The CDR3 totals 11 residues. The germline gives CDR1 KGHDR, CDR2 SFDVKD. Deletions cut 3 bases from V and 3 bases from J, with 0 bases between. DNA for the CDR3: TGTGCCACCAGTGATACAGATACGCAGTATTTT. Translated: CATSDTDTQYF.

This clonotype was observed many times. In nucleotides, the CDR3 is TGTGCCAGCAGCTCCGGGACGGCCAATCAGCCCCAGCATTTT. Residues: CASSSGTANQPQHF. The V and J genes are TRBV7-9 and TRBJ1-5, with D possibly being TRBD1 (5 bases). Germline assignment: CDR1 SEHNR and CDR2 FQNEAQ (reference sequence). The V and J ends lost 4 bases and 3 bases respectively, with 10 bases between them. The CDR3 consists of 14 residues.

The J gene is TRBJ1-5, the V gene TRBV7-9, with 7 bases matching TRBD1. CDR3 length: 17 amino acids. Germline CDR1 and CDR2: SEHNR and FQNEAQ (reference sequence). V trimming: 4 bases; J trimming: 4 bases; junction bases outside the gene matches: 13. CDR3 loop: CASSYQMRQGPNQPQHF. DNA for the CDR3: TGTGCCAGCAGCTACCAAATGAGACAGGGCCCAAATCAGCCCCAGCATTTT.

The chain combines TRBV12-3 or TRBV12-4 with TRBJ1-5, with 8 nucleotides matching TRBD1. V trimming: 3 bases; J trimming: 7 bases; junction bases outside the gene matches: 8. The CDR3 contains 15 residues. The CDR3 region has the DNA TGTGCCAGCAGTTTGGGGGACAGGTTTGGGCAGCCCCAGCATTTT. Translating it yields CASSLGDRFGQPQHF.

The gene calls are TRBV6-8 and TRBJ2-6; D unresolved. Germline V gene lookup returns CDR1 MNHGY and CDR2 SAAAGT. Trimming took 10 bases from V and 4 from J, leaving 29 bases between them. This CDR3 has 19 amino acids. DNA for the CDR3: TGTGCCACCCGACTCTTGACACCTGCTTCGTCTCGGGGGGCCAACGTCCTGACTTTC. Its translation: CATRLLTPASSRGANVLTF.

This chain links TRBV12-3 or TRBV12-4 with TRBJ2-5; 12 bases line up with TRBD1. The V segment lost 5 bases and the J segment 6 bases; nucleotides outside the gene matches: 10. The CDR3 is 16 residues long. CDR3 sequence: CASSPRDRGREKTQYF. The CDR3 bases are TGTGCCAGCAGTCCCCGGGACAGGGGGCGCGAAAAGACCCAGTACTTC.

In its sample, this clonotype was seen a few times. The V call is TRBV7-9, the J call TRBJ1-2, with D hard to call. The CDR3 length is 15 residues. Germline V lookup: CDR1 SEHNR, CDR2 FQNEAQ (reference sequence). Trimming left V 5 bases short and J 6 bases short, with 19 bases between. Here the CDR3 DNA reads TGTGCCAGCAGCCTAAGACACCAACCCCTCGATGGCTACACCTTC. It is translated as CASSLRHQPLDGYTF.

This chain uses TRBV7-6 with TRBJ2-5, with no clear D. With 1 base removed from V and 2 bases from J, the gap between germline ends came to 11 bases. This CDR3 region has 15 residues. Germline CDR1 is SGHVS and CDR2 is FNYEAQ. CDR3 sequence (DNA): TGTGCCAGCAGCTTAGGTTCCCGCAGACAAGAGACCCAGTACTTC. This sequence encodes CASSLGSRRQETQYF.

The chain combines TRBV5-6 with TRBJ1-4; D gene ambiguous. This CDR3 contains 15 residues. The germline V gene has CDR1 SGHDT and CDR2 YYEEEE. The V and J ends lost 0 bases and 4 bases respectively, with 10 bases between them. The CDR3 nucleotides are TGTGCCAGCAGCTTGGCGGCTCCGCTTAATGAAAAACTGTTTTTT. Encoded protein: CASSLAAPLNEKLFF.

The chain recombines TRBV28 with TRBJ2-3; 7 nucleotides match TRBD2. CDR1 and CDR2 from the germline V gene are MDHEN and SYDVKM. Unmatched junction bases numbered 5, after V lost 3 bases and J lost 2 bases. The CDR3 spans 15 residues. The CDR3 spells CASSLGGKVTDTQYF. The DNA of the CDR3 is TGTGCCAGCAGTTTGGGAGGGAAGGTCACAGATACGCAGTATTTT.

This clonotype was counted a few times. V gene TRBV6-5 combines with J gene TRBJ2-1, with D hard to call. Germline V gene lookup returns CDR1 MNHEY and CDR2 SVGAGI. The CDR3 length is 15 residues. Deletions cut 6 bases from V and 4 bases from J, with 16 bases between. The CDR3 coding sequence is TGTGCCAGCAGCTATACGGCCGCGAGGTACAATGAGCAGTTCTTC. This translates into CASSYTAARYNEQFF.

V gene TRBV6-5 combines with J gene TRBJ2-3, with 10 nucleotides matching TRBD1. Germline V lookup: CDR1 MNHEY, CDR2 SVGAGI. The CDR3 loop spans 13 amino acids. Germline trimming cut 11 bases from V and 6 bases from J; bases unmatched to any gene: 8. CDR3 in DNA: TGTGCCTTAGGACAGGGGGAAATTGATACGCAGTATTTT. This sequence encodes CALGQGEIDTQYF.

The CDR3 bases are TGTGCCATTGGGGTCCAGCCCCAGCATTTT. It specifies CAIGVQPQHF. The chain is built from TRBV10-3 and TRBJ1-5; D ambiguous. Germline-derived CDR1 and CDR2 are ENHRY and SYGVKD. Trimming removed 9 bases at V and 7 bases at J, with 7 bases between. The CDR3 spans 10 residues.

This chain uses TRBV6-5 with TRBJ2-5, with TRBD2 identical over 12 bases. CDR1 MNHEY and CDR2 SVGAGI come from the germline V gene. J lost 5 bases, V lost 2 bases, and 6 bases had no gene match. This CDR3 comprises 16 residues. The CDR3 DNA reads as TGTGCCAGCAGTTACCAGCTAGCGGGGGGGCTGGAGACCCAGTACTTC. As protein: CASSYQLAGGLETQYF.

The chain is built from TRBV7-9 and TRBJ2-7; 9 nucleotides agree with TRBD1. Germline V gene lookup returns CDR1 SEHNR and CDR2 FQNEAQ (reference sequence). The CDR3 extends over 17 amino acids. V was pared by 6 bases and J by 2 bases, with 14 bases of the junction left unmatched. This CDR3 is CASSSITGGKTTYEQYF. CDR3 sequence (DNA): TGTGCCAGCAGTTCGATCACAGGGGGCAAAACTACCTACGAGCAGTACTTC.

This clonotype was seen a handful of times. J is TRBJ1-1 and V is TRBV6-6; perhaps TRBD1 as D (5 bases). The CDR3 is 14 residues long. Trimming pared 3 bases from V and 6 bases from J, leaving 14 bases between. Germline V gene lookup returns CDR1 MNHNY and CDR2 SVGAGI (reference sequence). In DNA, the CDR3 is TGTGCCAGCAGTTATGGCAGGGTCGGAGCTGAAGCTTTCTTT. It yields the protein CASSYGRVGAEAFF.